This TCR beta chain was identified in a study of CD8 T cells in Susac syndrome. Sequencing targeted TCR beta in blood CD8+ and CD4+ T cells. TEMRA cells were FACS-enriched, and CD8+ and CD4+ T cells were isolated negatively. Germline assignment: CDR1 SEHNR and CDR2 FQNEAQ (reference sequence). The CDR3 loop spans 13 amino acids. With 6 bases removed from V and 2 bases from J, the gap between germline ends came to 10 bases. A quantity of roughly 0.5 to 1 ug RNA underwent reverse transcription using random hexamers. Amplification of the TCR beta CDR3 was carried out by immunoSEQ multiplex PCR, which spanned a total of 54 Vbeta and 13 Jbeta segments. In TCRdb, the immunoSEQ multiplex PCR reads were re-called with MiXCR into one record per CDR3 protein. The sample yields about 150,000 distinct CDR3 sequences, about 95% seen once.

The chain carries TRBV7-9 and TRBJ1-1; a weak D match, TRBD1 (5 bases). This sequence originates from a human donor with multiple sclerosis. The source material was CD8+ T cells from PBMCs. CDR3 region: CASRLTDNTEAFF. The CDR3 DNA is TGTGCCAGCAGATTGACAGACAACACTGAAGCTTTCTTT.